The 27 T cell receptor beta chains listed next were all sequenced from one sample in a study of spatial heterogeneity in lung cancer. Study-wide findings and caveats: The study found that expanded intratumoral alpha and beta TCR counts tracked tumor mutation counts.

Time point meaning: sample taken at primary tumor resection. For these TCRs, the target antigens are not known. TCRdb reprocessed the 5' RACE reads via MiXCR and lists one record per CDR3 protein. Of some 970 distinct CDR3 sequences listed, 4% to 4.5% are singletons. The specimen comprised lung tumor tissue, sampled at surgery. The source of these receptors is a male donor with early-stage non-small cell lung cancer.

By proportion, this clonotype is medium-sized. The genes are TRBV7-8 and TRBJ2-7, with 9 bases that match TRBD2. With 1 base clipped from V and 3 bases from J, the junction kept 4 bases outside the gene matches. Per germline, CDR1 SGHVS and CDR2 FQNEAQ. CDR3 length: 15 residues. This CDR3 is CASSLEASGNYEQYV. The CDR3 DNA follows: TGTGCCAGCAGCTTAGAGGCTAGCGGGAACTACGAGCAGTACGTC.

This clonotype counts as medium-sized (0.01 to 0.1%). The genes are TRBV4-2 and TRBJ2-7; D not certain. The V end was cut by 1 base, the J end by 3 bases, with 7 bases between. The CDR3 is made up of 13 amino acids. Germline V gene lookup returns CDR1 LGHNA and CDR2 YNFKEQ. In DNA, the CDR3 is TGTGCCAGCAGCCAAGGAGGAAACTACGAGCAGTACTTC. Translating gives CASSQGGNYEQYF.

Sample share makes this clonotype medium-sized. The chain links TRBV2 to TRBJ2-3; D tentatively fits TRBD1 or TRBD2 (5 bases each). The V gene's germline CDR1 is SNHLY and CDR2 FYNNEI. The CDR3 is 15 residues long. Trimming pared 1 base from V and 2 bases from J, leaving 10 bases between. The CDR3 loop is CASSEVGPITDTQYF. CDR3 in DNA: TGTGCCAGCAGTGAAGTGGGACCAATCACAGATACGCAGTATTTT. The full variable domain, in which reference TRBV2 and TRBJ2-3 provide the parts outside the CDR3, is EPEVTQTPSHQVTQMGQEVILRCVPISNHLYFYWYRQILGQKVEFLVSFYNNEISEKSEIFDDQFSVERPDGSNFTLKIRSTKLEDSAMYFCASSEVGPITDTQYFGPGTRLTVL.

This clonotype is judged large. The chain combines TRBV4-3 with TRBJ1-2, with unresolved D. Trimming pared 2 bases from V and 4 bases from J, leaving 14 bases between. Germline assignment: CDR1 LGHNA and CDR2 YSLEER. The CDR3 sequence is 15 residues long. In DNA, the CDR3 is TGCGCCAGCAGCCAATTTCGCAAGGGAGGCTATGGCTACACCTTC. It translates to CASSQFRKGGYGYTF.

By frequency in the sample, this clonotype is medium-sized (0.01 to 0.1%). The chain recombines TRBV6-5 with TRBJ1-5, with a possible D match to TRBD1 (5 bases). The CDR3 is made up of 14 amino acids. Deletions cut 6 bases from V and 9 bases from J, with 18 bases between. CDR1 is MNHEY and CDR2 is SVGAGI in the germline V gene. CDR3 amino acids: CASRELGRDRPQHF. In DNA form, the CDR3 reads TGTGCCAGCAGGGAGTTGGGCAGGGATCGGCCCCAGCATTTT.

This clonotype was detected ten times or more. The chain links TRBV20-1 to TRBJ1-1; tentative D call: TRBD1 (5 bases). The V gene's germline CDR1 is DFQATT and CDR2 SNEGSKA (reference sequence). The CDR3 consists of 13 residues. Trimming left V 0 bases short and J 4 bases short, with 9 bases between. This chain's CDR3 is CSARDQGSTEAFF. In DNA form, the CDR3 reads TGCAGTGCTAGAGATCAGGGCAGCACTGAAGCTTTCTTT.

This clonotype is medium-sized by share. The chain combines TRBV5-1 with TRBJ2-5, with TRBD2 identical over 10 bases. The J segment lost 1 base and the V segment lost 2 bases, leaving 2 bases of the junction unmatched. CDR1 and CDR2 (germline): SGHRS, YFSETQ. The CDR3 sequence is 15 residues long. CDR3 coding DNA: TGCGCCAGCAGCTTAGCGGGGGGGTTCCAAGAGACCCAGTACTTC. It yields the protein CASSLAGGFQETQYF.

This clonotype was picked up many times. V and J are TRBV5-1 and TRBJ2-7; D uncertain. Trimming pared 0 bases from V and 3 bases from J, leaving 10 bases between. Germline values: CDR1 SGHRS, CDR2 YFSETQ. This CDR3 comprises 14 residues. CDR3 nucleotide sequence: TGCGCCAGCAGCTTGGACGGAAGTTACTACGAGCAGTACTTC. This sequence encodes CASSLDGSYYEQYF. Full variable domain (remainder filled in from reference TRBV5-1 and TRBJ2-7): KAGVTQTPRYLIKTRGQQVTLSCSPISGHRSVSWYQQTPGQGLQFLFEYFSETQRNKGNFPGRFSGRQFSNSRSEMNVSTLELGDSALYLCASSLDGSYYEQYFGPGTRLTVT.

This clonotype is medium-sized by share. The V and J genes are TRBV5-6 and TRBJ2-2; the D is unclear. The CDR3 loop spans 12 amino acids. CDR1 and CDR2 (germline): SGHDT, YYEEEE. The V and J ends lost 1 base and 3 bases respectively, with 1 base between them. The CDR3 reads CASSLYTGELFF. The CDR3 DNA reads as TGTGCCAGCAGCTTGTACACCGGGGAGCTGTTTTTT.

In its sample, this clonotype is large. V is TRBV2 and J is TRBJ1-2; D perhaps matches TRBD1 (6 bases). The CDR3 has 13 amino acids. Deletions cut 4 bases from V and 2 bases from J, with 8 bases between. Germline V gene data show CDR1 as SNHLY and CDR2 as FYNNEI. The CDR3 is CASSAGQNYGYTF. The CDR3 DNA follows: TGTGCCAGCAGTGCAGGACAGAACTATGGCTACACCTTC.

This clonotype is medium-sized. The gene calls are TRBV7-9 and TRBJ2-7; no definite D call. Germline V gene lookup returns CDR1 SEHNR and CDR2 FQNEAQ (reference sequence). Trimming left V 7 bases short and J 4 bases short, with 8 bases between. The CDR3 totals 11 residues. The CDR3 loop is CASIGEYEQYF. DNA of the CDR3: TGTGCCAGCATTGGAGAATACGAGCAGTACTTC.

This clonotype was found many times. V is TRBV28 and J is TRBJ1-6; 9 bases line up with TRBD1. The CDR3 loop spans 14 amino acids. Germline V gene data show CDR1 as MDHEN and CDR2 as SYDVKM. J lost 9 bases, V lost 6 bases, and 6 bases had no gene match. CDR3 in amino acids: CASRADRGSSPLHF. The CDR3 nucleotides are TGTGCCAGCAGGGCTGACAGGGGGAGTTCACCCCTCCACTTT.

This clonotype is classed as large. This rearrangement joins TRBV14 to TRBJ2-7; 7 bases align to TRBD2. Germline CDR1 is SGHDN and CDR2 is FVKESK. The V and J ends lost 5 bases and 0 bases, in that order; junction bases with no gene match: 4. This CDR3 comprises 14 residues. CDR3 nucleotide sequence: TGTGCCAGCAGCTCTCGGGAGGCCTCCTACGAGCAGTACGTC. This translates into CASSSREASYEQYV.

This clonotype is large. The chain recombines TRBV24-1 with TRBJ2-5; 7 positions match TRBD2. J was trimmed by 5 bases and V by 5 bases; bases with no gene match: 7. Germline V lookup: CDR1 KGHDR, CDR2 SFDVKD. This CDR3 spans 14 amino acids. CDR3 in amino acids: CATSGSLATETQYF. The CDR3, as DNA: TGTGCCACCAGTGGTTCACTAGCGACGGAGACCCAGTACTTC.

This clonotype showed up many times. V gene TRBV3-1 combines with J gene TRBJ2-1; 10 bases are a match to TRBD2. The germline CDR1 and CDR2 sequences are LGHDT and YNNKEL (reference sequence). This CDR3 is 17 amino acids long. V lost 1 base and J lost 4; bases outside the gene matches: 7. The DNA of the CDR3 is TGTGCCAGCAGCCAAGTTCCCAGCGGGGGGGTGTACAATGAGCAGTTCTTC. Translating gives CASSQVPSGGVYNEQFF.

By sample fraction, this clonotype is medium-sized. V usage is TRBV12-3 or TRBV12-4 and J usage is TRBJ2-1; 10 nucleotides align to TRBD2. V was pared by 5 bases and J by 12 bases, with 10 bases of the junction left unmatched. The length of the CDR3 is 14 residues. The CDR3 coding sequence is TGTGCCAGCAGTCCAGGGGTAGCGGGAGGACCGCAGTTCTTC. Translating gives CASSPGVAGGPQFF.

By sample fraction, this clonotype is medium-sized. The chain is built from TRBV4-2 and TRBJ1-5; D may be TRBD1 (5 bases). V was shortened by 2 bases and J by 2 bases, with 13 bases between the two germline ends. CDR3 length equals 16 residues. Germline CDR1 LGHNA, CDR2 YNFKEQ. CDR3 in DNA: TGTGCCAGCAGCCAAAAACCGGGGGTGGGCAATCAGCCCCAGCATTTT. This sequence encodes CASSQKPGVGNQPQHF.

This clonotype was observed many times. This rearrangement joins TRBV20-1 to TRBJ2-7; 10 bases line up with TRBD2. Germline V gene lookup returns CDR1 DFQATT and CDR2 SNEGSKA (reference sequence). J gave up 2 bases and V 1 base, and 5 bases lay outside the gene matches. The CDR3 is 15 residues long. CDR3 DNA sequence: TGCAGTGCTAGAGCTAGCGGGGGACTTACCTACGAGCAGTACTTC. This gives the protein CSARASGGLTYEQYF.

This clonotype is labeled large (0.1 to 1%). V is TRBV20-1 and J is TRBJ2-7; D gene unclear. The CDR3 runs to 12 residues. Germline assignment: CDR1 DFQATT and CDR2 SNEGSKA (reference sequence). V gave up 0 bases and J gave up 4 bases, with 7 bases separating them. The CDR3 nucleotides read TGCAGTGCTAGAGATACTTCGTACGAGCAGTACGTC. Protein sequence: CSARDTSYEQYV.

This clonotype has just a few counts. The V call is TRBV7-2, the J call TRBJ2-3; D uncertain. V was cut by 1 base and J by 2 bases, with 10 bases left in between. CDR3 size: 15 residues. Germline CDR1 SGHTA, CDR2 FQGNSA. This CDR3 reads CASSLGLYTTDTQYF. As DNA, the CDR3 is TGTGCCAGCAGCTTAGGACTTTATACCACAGATACGCAGTATTTT.

This clonotype is medium-sized in the sample. This chain connects TRBV7-6 to TRBJ2-7; maybe TRBD1 (6 bases). V was trimmed by 1 base and J by 1 base, leaving 8 bases between them. Germline V gives CDR1 SGHVS, CDR2 FNYEAQ. The CDR3 covers 14 residues. The CDR3 region is CASSLVQGSYEQYF. The CDR3 bases are TGTGCCAGCAGCTTAGTACAGGGATCCTACGAGCAGTACTTC. Complete variable domain (other parts from reference TRBV7-6 and TRBJ2-7): GAGVSQSPRYKVTKRGQDVALRCDPISGHVSLYWYRQALGQGPEFLTYFNYEAQQDKSGLPNDRFSAERPEGSISTLTIQRTEQRDSAMYRCASSLVQGSYEQYFGPGTRLTVT.

This clonotype counts as medium-sized (0.01 to 0.1%). The rearrangement joins TRBV4-1 to TRBJ1-1; the D gene is possibly TRBD1 (5 bases). Germline V gives CDR1 MGHRA, CDR2 YSYEKL. V was shortened by 4 bases and J by 1 base, with 13 bases between the two germline ends. The CDR3 runs 15 residues. CDR3 DNA sequence: TGCGCCAGCAGCCCCCCCGGGGCGGCGAACACTGAAGCTTTCTTT. It translates to CASSPPGAANTEAFF.

This clonotype is judged large. The chain couples TRBV20-1 to TRBJ1-1; D perhaps matches TRBD1 (5 bases). CDR1 and CDR2 from the germline V gene are DFQATT and SNEGSKA (reference sequence). V was trimmed by 0 bases and J by 0 bases, leaving 17 bases between them. This CDR3 spans 17 amino acids. The DNA of the CDR3 is TGCAGTGCTAGAGACCCCGTGGAGGGGACCATGAACACTGAAGCTTTCTTT. As protein: CSARDPVEGTMNTEAFF.

This clonotype qualifies as medium-sized (0.01 to 0.1%). This chain's CDR3 is CATSDWGSGANVLTF. The CDR3 coding sequence is TGTGCCACCAGTGATTGGGGCTCTGGGGCCAACGTCCTGACTTTC. The rearrangement joins TRBV24-1 to TRBJ2-6; D remains ambiguous. V lost 2 bases, J lost 0 bases, and 4 bases lay in between. The CDR3 has 15 amino acids. Germline V CDR1 and CDR2: KGHDR, SFDVKD.

This clonotype was recorded many times. The chain employs TRBV30 and TRBJ1-1; no clear D gene. Germline V gene sequence: CDR1 GTSNPN, CDR2 SVGIG (reference sequence). V was trimmed by 4 bases and J by 5 bases, leaving 17 bases between them. This CDR3 is 14 amino acids long. In DNA, the CDR3 is TGTGCCTGGATAAGACGGGTGGTCTCGACTGAAGCTTTCTTT. Translated, it gives CAWIRRVVSTEAFF.

This clonotype is medium-sized. CDR3: CASSVGLAGDTQYF. In nucleotides, the CDR3 is TGTGCCAGCAGTGTGGGACTAGCGGGTGATACGCAGTATTTT. V gene TRBV6-1 combines with J gene TRBJ2-3, with TRBD2 matching over 12 bases. After removal of 4 bases from V and 6 bases from J, the junction contained 2 bases not matched to a gene. From germline, CDR1 is MNHNS and CDR2 SASEGT. The CDR3 is made up of 14 amino acids.

This clonotype was observed at least ten times. The V gene is TRBV9, the J gene TRBJ2-7, with 9 bases that match TRBD1. CDR3 size: 13 residues. Per germline, CDR1 SGDLS and CDR2 YYNGEE. The trim removed 3 bases at V and 2 bases at J, leaving 0 bases unmatched. The CDR3 protein is CASSGQGAYEQYF. The CDR3, as DNA: TGTGCCAGCAGCGGACAGGGGGCCTACGAGCAGTACTTC.